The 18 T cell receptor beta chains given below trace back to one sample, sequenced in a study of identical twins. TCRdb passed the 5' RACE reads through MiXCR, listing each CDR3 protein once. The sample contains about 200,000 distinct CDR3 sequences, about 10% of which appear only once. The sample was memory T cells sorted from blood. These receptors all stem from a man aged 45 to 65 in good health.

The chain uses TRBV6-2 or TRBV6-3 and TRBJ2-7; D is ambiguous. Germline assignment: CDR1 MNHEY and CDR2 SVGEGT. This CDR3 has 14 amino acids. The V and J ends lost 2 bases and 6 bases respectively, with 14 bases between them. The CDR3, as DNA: TGTGCCAGCAGTTACGTGGAAGAGAGGCTCGAGCAGTACTTC. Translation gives CASSYVEERLEQYF.

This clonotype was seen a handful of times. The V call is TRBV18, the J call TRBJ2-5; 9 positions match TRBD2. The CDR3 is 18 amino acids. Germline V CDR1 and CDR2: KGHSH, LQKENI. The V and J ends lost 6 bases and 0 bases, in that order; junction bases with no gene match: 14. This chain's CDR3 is CASSNGRRGGRDQETQYF. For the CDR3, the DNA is TGTGCCAGCTCGAACGGACGGCGGGGGGGCAGGGACCAAGAGACCCAGTACTTC.

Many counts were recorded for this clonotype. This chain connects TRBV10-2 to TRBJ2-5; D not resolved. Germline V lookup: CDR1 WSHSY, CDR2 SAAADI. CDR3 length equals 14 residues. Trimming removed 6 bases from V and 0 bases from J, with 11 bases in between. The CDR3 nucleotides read TGCGCCAGCAGACCCCTTTGGTACCAAGAGACCCAGTACTTC. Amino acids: CASRPLWYQETQYF.

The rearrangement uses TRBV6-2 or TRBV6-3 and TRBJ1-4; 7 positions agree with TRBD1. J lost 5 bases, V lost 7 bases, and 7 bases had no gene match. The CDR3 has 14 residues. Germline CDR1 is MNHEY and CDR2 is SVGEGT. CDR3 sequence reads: CASMRGQENEKLFF. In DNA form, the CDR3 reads TGTGCCAGCATGCGAGGACAGGAGAATGAAAAACTGTTTTTT.

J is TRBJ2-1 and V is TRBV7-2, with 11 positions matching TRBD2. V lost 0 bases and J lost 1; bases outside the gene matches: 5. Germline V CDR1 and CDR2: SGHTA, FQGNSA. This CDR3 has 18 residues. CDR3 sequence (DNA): TGTGCCAGCAGCTTAGCGACTAGCGGGAAGAGATCCTACAATGAGCAGTTCTTC. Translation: CASSLATSGKRSYNEQFF.

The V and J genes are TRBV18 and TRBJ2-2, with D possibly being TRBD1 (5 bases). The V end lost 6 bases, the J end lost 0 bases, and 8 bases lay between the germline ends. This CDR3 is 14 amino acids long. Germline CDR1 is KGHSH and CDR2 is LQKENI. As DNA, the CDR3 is TGTGCCAGCTCCCCAGGGTCGAACACCGGGGAGCTGTTTTTT. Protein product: CASSPGSNTGELFF.

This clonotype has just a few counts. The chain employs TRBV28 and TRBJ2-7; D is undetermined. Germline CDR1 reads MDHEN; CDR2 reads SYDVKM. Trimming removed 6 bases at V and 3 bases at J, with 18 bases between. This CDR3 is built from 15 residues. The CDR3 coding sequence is TGTGCCAGCAGACCTGCCGACTTGACCTACTACGAGCAGTACTTC. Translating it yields CASRPADLTYYEQYF. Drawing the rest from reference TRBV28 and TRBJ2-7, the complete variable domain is DVKVTQSSRYLVKRTGEKVFLECVQDMDHENMFWYRQDPGLGLRLIYFSYDVKMKEKGDIPEGYSVSREKKERFSLILESASTNQTSMYLCASRPADLTYYEQYFGPGTRLTVT.

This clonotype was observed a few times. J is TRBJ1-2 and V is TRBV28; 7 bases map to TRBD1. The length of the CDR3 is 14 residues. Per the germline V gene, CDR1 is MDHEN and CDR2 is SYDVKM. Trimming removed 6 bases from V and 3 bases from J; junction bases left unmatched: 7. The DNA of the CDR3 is TGTGCCAGCAGGGAAACAGGGGATTACTATGGCTACACCTTC. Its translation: CASRETGDYYGYTF.

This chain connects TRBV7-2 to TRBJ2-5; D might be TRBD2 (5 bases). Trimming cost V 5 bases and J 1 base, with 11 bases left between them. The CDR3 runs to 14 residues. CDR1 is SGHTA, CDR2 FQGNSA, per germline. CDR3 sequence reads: CASSGEWGQETQYF. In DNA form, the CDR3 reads TGTGCCAGCAGCGGGGAGTGGGGCCAAGAGACCCAGTACTTC. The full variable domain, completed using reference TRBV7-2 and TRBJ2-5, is GAGVSQSPSNKVTEKGKDVELRCDPISGHTALYWYRQSLGQGLEFLIYFQGNSAPDKSGLPSDRFSAERTGGSVSTLTIQRTQQEDSAVYLCASSGEWGQETQYFGPGTRLLVL.

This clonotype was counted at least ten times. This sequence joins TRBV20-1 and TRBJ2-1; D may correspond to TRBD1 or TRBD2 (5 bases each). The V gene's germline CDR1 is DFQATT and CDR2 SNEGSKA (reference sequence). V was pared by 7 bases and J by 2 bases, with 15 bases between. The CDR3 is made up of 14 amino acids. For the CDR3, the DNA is TGCAGTGGTGACCGGGACGGAGCCTACAATGAGCAGTTCTTC. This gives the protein CSGDRDGAYNEQFF.

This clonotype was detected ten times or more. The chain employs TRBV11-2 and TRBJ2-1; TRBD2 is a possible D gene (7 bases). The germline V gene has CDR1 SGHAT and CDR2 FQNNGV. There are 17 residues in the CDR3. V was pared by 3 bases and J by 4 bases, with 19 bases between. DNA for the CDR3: TGTGCCAGCAGCTTTGGACTGGGGGGGGGCCCTTACAATGAGCAGTTCTTC. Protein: CASSFGLGGGPYNEQFF.

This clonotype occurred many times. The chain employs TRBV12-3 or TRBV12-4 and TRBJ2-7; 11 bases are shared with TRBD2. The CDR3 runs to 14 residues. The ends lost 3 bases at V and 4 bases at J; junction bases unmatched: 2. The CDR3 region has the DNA TGTGCCAGCAGTTTGGTAGCGGGAGGGTACGAGCAGTACTTC. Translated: CASSLVAGGYEQYF.

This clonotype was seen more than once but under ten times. The CDR3 nucleotides are TGTGCCAGCAGCGACCGGGGGCGTTGGACAGATACGCAGTATTTT. Its translation: CASSDRGRWTDTQYF. The chain uses TRBV2 and TRBJ2-3; D assignment may be TRBD1 or TRBD2 (6 bases each). Germline assignment: CDR1 SNHLY and CDR2 FYNNEI. The V and J ends lost 6 bases and 3 bases respectively, with 16 bases between them. The CDR3 has 15 residues.

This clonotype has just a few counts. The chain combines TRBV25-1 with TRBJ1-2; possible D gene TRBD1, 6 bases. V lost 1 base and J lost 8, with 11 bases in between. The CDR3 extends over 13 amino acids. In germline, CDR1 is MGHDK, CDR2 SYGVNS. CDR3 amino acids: CASSESSGDGYTF. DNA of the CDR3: TGTGCCAGCAGTGAATCTTCAGGGGACGGCTACACCTTC.

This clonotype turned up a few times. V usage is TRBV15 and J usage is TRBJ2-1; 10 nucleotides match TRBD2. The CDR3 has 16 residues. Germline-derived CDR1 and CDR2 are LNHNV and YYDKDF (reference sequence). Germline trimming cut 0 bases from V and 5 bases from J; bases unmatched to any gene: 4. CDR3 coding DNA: TGTGCCACCAGCAGAGATAGAGGACTAGCGGACAATGAGCAGTTCTTC. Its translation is CATSRDRGLADNEQFF. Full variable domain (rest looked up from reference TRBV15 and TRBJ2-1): DAMVIQNPRYQVTQFGKPVTLSCSQTLNHNVMYWYQQKSSQAPKLLFHYYDKDFNNEADTPDNFQSRRPNTSFCFLDIRSPGLGDTAMYLCATSRDRGLADNEQFFGPGTRLTVL.

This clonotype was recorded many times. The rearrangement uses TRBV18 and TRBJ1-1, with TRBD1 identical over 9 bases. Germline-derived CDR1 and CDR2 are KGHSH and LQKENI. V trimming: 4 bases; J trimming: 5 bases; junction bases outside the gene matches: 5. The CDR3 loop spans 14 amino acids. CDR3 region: CASSQNRGRTEAFF. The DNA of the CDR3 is TGTGCCAGCTCACAGAACAGGGGGCGAACTGAAGCTTTCTTT. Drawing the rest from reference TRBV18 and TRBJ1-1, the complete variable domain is NAGVMQNPRHLVRRRGQEARLRCSPMKGHSHVYWYRQLPEEGLKFMVYLQKENIIDESGMPKERFSAEFPKEGPSILRIQQVVRGDSAAYFCASSQNRGRTEAFFGQGTRLTVV.

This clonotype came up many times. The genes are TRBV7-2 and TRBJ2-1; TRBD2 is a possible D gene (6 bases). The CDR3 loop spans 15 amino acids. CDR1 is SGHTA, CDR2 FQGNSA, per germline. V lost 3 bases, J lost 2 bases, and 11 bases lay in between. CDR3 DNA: TGTGCCAGCAGCTTCGGGAGATTAACCTACAATGAGCAGTTCTTC. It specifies CASSFGRLTYNEQFF.

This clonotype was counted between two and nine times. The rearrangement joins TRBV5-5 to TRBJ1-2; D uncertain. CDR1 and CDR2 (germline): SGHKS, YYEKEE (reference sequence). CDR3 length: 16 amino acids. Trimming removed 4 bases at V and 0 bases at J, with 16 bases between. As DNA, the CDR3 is TGTGCCAGCAGCCCAACGGACGGTAACGCTAACTATGGCTACACCTTC. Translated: CASSPTDGNANYGYTF.